Presented here are 19 T cell receptor beta chains from one specimen sequenced in a study of cytomegalovirus exposure and HLA in healthy donors. Primers included in the PCR were 60 Vbeta and 13 Jbeta primers. The table came from immunoSEQ multiplex PCR; TCRdb's copy has only in-frame clones and leaves some out. Of around 130,000 clones in the sample, around 83% were seen once. The sequenced material came from PBMCs. These receptors all stem from a woman aged 30 to 39 in good health and CMV-seropositive.

This chain connects TRBV5-1 to TRBJ1-1, with 8 nucleotides matching TRBD1. The junction had 1 base not matched to a gene; V was cut back by 0 bases and J by 3 bases. Germline values: CDR1 SGHRS, CDR2 YFSETQ. The CDR3 sequence is 14 residues long. In DNA form, the CDR3 reads TGCGCCAGCAGCTTGGAACAGGGGGACACTGAAGCTTTCTTT. Its translation is CASSLEQGDTEAFF.

The V gene is TRBV4-1, the J gene TRBJ2-1; tentative D call: TRBD2 (5 bases). The CDR3 is 14 residues long. V was shortened by 4 bases and J by 10 bases, with 17 bases between the two germline ends. The germline V gene has CDR1 MGHRA and CDR2 YSYEKL. The CDR3 spells CASSPGILWGEQFF. The CDR3 nucleotides read TGCGCCAGCAGCCCCGGGATACTTTGGGGAGAGCAGTTCTTC.

The chain links TRBV5-6 to TRBJ1-1; maybe TRBD1 (5 bases). V was clipped by 3 bases and J by 13 bases, with 25 bases between them. The CDR3 loop spans 15 amino acids. The germline CDR1 and CDR2 sequences are SGHDT and YYEEEE. CDR3 bases: TGTGCCAGCAGCTCGCTGACAGACGGGCGGGGGTTCGATTTCTTT. As protein: CASSSLTDGRGFDFF.

The V gene is TRBV5-1, the J gene TRBJ2-7; 7 bases map to TRBD1. The CDR3 extends over 15 amino acids. The germline V gene encodes CDR1 SGHRS and CDR2 YFSETQ. The J segment lost 4 bases and the V segment lost 0 bases, leaving 7 bases of the junction unmatched. This chain's CDR3 is CASSLGSGQFYEQYF. In DNA form, the CDR3 reads TGCGCCAGCAGCTTGGGGTCGGGACAGTTTTACGAGCAGTACTTC.

The J gene is TRBJ1-2, the V gene TRBV6-5; TRBD1 aligns across 10 bases. Germline CDR1 MNHEY, CDR2 SVGAGI. Losses at the gene ends were 2 bases for V and 4 bases for J; bases not matched to a gene: 4. The CDR3 spans 15 residues. The CDR3 bases are TGTGCCAGCAGTTACCCGGGACAGGGGAGCTATGGCTACACCTTC. It specifies CASSYPGQGSYGYTF.

The rearrangement links TRBV5-1 to TRBJ2-5, with a weak D call TRBD2 (6 bases). The last part of the DNA fits TRBJ2-7 better; the J call may be wrong. Germline assignment: CDR1 SGHRS and CDR2 YFSETQ. The CDR3 length is 13 residues. This CDR3 is CASSLGQGGEQYF. CDR3 nucleotide sequence: TGCGCCAGCAGCTTGGGGCAGGGAGGCGAGCAGTACTTC.

This clone appeared a few times. The rearrangement links TRBV19 to TRBJ1-5; perhaps TRBD1 as D (5 bases). The CDR3 loop spans 14 amino acids. Trimming removed 2 bases at V and 3 bases at J, with 8 bases between. Germline V CDR1 and CDR2: LNHDA, SQIVND (reference sequence). DNA of the CDR3: TGTGCCAGTAGTATAACCAGGGACAATCAGCCCCAGCATTTT. As protein: CASSITRDNQPQHF.

The chain recombines TRBV27 with TRBJ2-5; weak D call: TRBD2 (7 bases). This CDR3 comprises 18 residues. Germline V gene data show CDR1 as MNHEY and CDR2 as SMNVEV (reference sequence). V gave up 2 bases and J gave up 2 bases, with 21 bases separating them. The CDR3, as DNA: TGTGCCAGCAGTTTAAGGTTCGCGTGGGGGGGCGAACAAGAGACCCAGTACTTC. Its translation: CASSLRFAWGGEQETQYF.

This rearrangement joins TRBV2 to TRBJ2-3; a weak D match, TRBD1 (5 bases). The V gene's germline CDR1 is SNHLY and CDR2 FYNNEI. This CDR3 has 11 amino acids. CDR3 residues: CGSRAVDTQYF. The CDR3 DNA is TGTGGGAGCAGGGCGGTAGATACGCAGTATTTT.

CDR3 amino acids: CASSIPATRRTEAFF. The CDR3 bases are TGTGCCAGTAGTATACCCGCGACTAGGAGGACTGAAGCTTTCTTT. The chain couples TRBV19 to TRBJ1-1; D is unresolved. Germline CDR1 LNHDA, CDR2 SQIVND (reference sequence). The V end was cut by 2 bases, the J end by 5 bases, with 15 bases between. The CDR3 extends over 15 amino acids. Full variable domain (missing parts from reference TRBV19 and TRBJ1-1): DGGITQSPKYLFRKEGQNVTLSCEQNLNHDAMYWYRQDPGQGLRLIYYSQIVNDFQKGDIAEGYSVSREKKESFPLTVTSAQKNPTAFYLCASSIPATRRTEAFFGQGTRLTVV.

The chain links TRBV28 to TRBJ1-1, with 12 bases that match TRBD1. Per the germline V gene, CDR1 is MDHEN and CDR2 is SYDVKM. The length of the CDR3 is 17 residues. With V trimmed by 7 bases and J by 5 bases, 14 bases remained unmatched. The CDR3 spells CASIPGQGAVSETEAFF. In DNA form, the CDR3 reads TGTGCCAGCATTCCGGGACAGGGGGCAGTCAGCGAAACTGAAGCTTTCTTT.

The count of this clone is one. The gene calls are TRBV6-1 and TRBJ1-2; perhaps TRBD1 as D (5 bases). Trimming removed 6 bases at V and 8 bases at J, with 19 bases between. The CDR3 runs 14 residues. The germline V gene has CDR1 MNHNS and CDR2 SASEGT. The CDR3 region has the DNA TGTGCCAGCAGCCCTATCCAGGGCTCCGTCGGCTACACCTTC. Translation gives CASSPIQGSVGYTF.

The gene calls are TRBV5-1 and TRBJ2-5, with TRBD1 identical over 8 bases. Trimming removed 4 bases from V and 2 bases from J; junction bases left unmatched: 7. The CDR3 is 15 residues long. CDR1 is SGHRS and CDR2 is YFSETQ in the germline V gene. The CDR3 sequence: CASSPLTGVQETQYF. The DNA for the CDR3 is TGCGCCAGCAGCCCACTGACAGGGGTGCAAGAGACCCAGTACTTC. The full variable domain, with the rest looked up from reference TRBV5-1 and TRBJ2-5, is KAGVTQTPRYLIKTRGQQVTLSCSPISGHRSVSWYQQTPGQGLQFLFEYFSETQRNKGNFPGRFSGRQFSNSRSEMNVSTLELGDSALYLCASSPLTGVQETQYFGPGTRLLVL.

The genes are TRBV5-6 and TRBJ2-1; a possible D gene is TRBD1 (5 bases). The CDR3 has 13 residues. Germline V lookup: CDR1 SGHDT, CDR2 YYEEEE. V lost 4 bases and J lost 15, with 20 bases in between. The CDR3 sequence is CASSLRTVQVGFF. The CDR3 bases are TGTGCCAGCAGCCTTCGCACTGTACAGGTGGGGTTCTTC.

J is TRBJ1-3 and V is TRBV18; 7 nucleotides align to TRBD1. The germline CDR1 and CDR2 sequences are KGHSH and LQKENI. J was trimmed by 5 bases and V by 7 bases; bases with no gene match: 5. The CDR3 contains 13 residues. The CDR3 DNA reads as TGTGCCAGCTTTCTGGGACAGAGAAACACCATATATTTT. Its protein product is CASFLGQRNTIYF.

CDR3 nucleotides: TGTGCCAGCAGCTTGTGGGGGACAGCCTACGTGGAGCAGTACTTC. Protein product: CASSLWGTAYVEQYF. The chain uses TRBV5-6 and TRBJ2-7; 7 nucleotides align to TRBD1. The CDR3 covers 15 residues. CDR1 and CDR2 from the germline V gene are SGHDT and YYEEEE. V was clipped by 1 base and J by 7 bases; unmatched bases: 11.

V and J are TRBV7-9 and TRBJ1-2; 9 positions match TRBD1. Trimming at V came to 5 bases and at J to 2 bases, leaving 9 bases not matched to a gene. Germline V CDR1 and CDR2: SEHNR, FQNEAQ (reference sequence). The CDR3 runs 16 residues. CDR3 nucleotides: TGTGCCAGCAGCCCCCCGGGACAGGGTTCGAACTATGGCTACACCTTC. Protein product: CASSPPGQGSNYGYTF.

The V and J genes are TRBV30 and TRBJ2-1; D is ambiguous. V lost 2 bases and J 8 bases, leaving 10 bases between the germline ends. This CDR3 spans 12 amino acids. Germline V gene sequence: CDR1 GTSNPN, CDR2 SVGIG (reference sequence). CDR3 DNA sequence: TGTGCCTGGAGTCTCCTAGATTATGAGCAGTTCTTC. It is translated as CAWSLLDYEQFF.

V usage is TRBV28 and J usage is TRBJ1-2; D uncertain. This CDR3 is 11 amino acids long. V lost 7 bases and J 4 bases, leaving 7 bases between the germline ends. Germline V gene sequence: CDR1 MDHEN, CDR2 SYDVKM. The CDR3 here is CASTTGYGYTF. CDR3 DNA sequence: TGTGCCAGCACAACGGGCTATGGCTACACCTTC.